One and the same sample provided the 4 T cell receptor beta chains below, sequenced in a study of OX40 agonist ivuxolimab in advanced cancers. Clones were sequenced by immunoSEQ multiplex PCR, and TCRdb holds only the in-frame ones, with some missing. Of about 150,000 clones in the sample, around 94% were seen once. The source material was CD4+ or CD8+ T cells sorted from blood, sampled in a trial of the OX40 agonist ivuxolimab. These TCRs come from an adult with an advanced solid tumor such as melanoma, head and neck, liver or kidney cancer.

The rearrangement uses TRBV13 and TRBJ1-4; 8 nucleotides agree with TRBD1. CDR1 is PRHDT and CDR2 is FYEKMQ in the germline V gene (reference sequence). V lost 0 bases to trimming and J lost 3 bases; unmatched junction nucleotides: 3. There are 16 residues in the CDR3. The CDR3: CASSLGEQGANEKLFF. In nucleotides, the CDR3 is TGTGCCAGCAGCTTAGGTGAACAGGGGGCTAATGAAAAACTGTTTTTT.

This sequence joins TRBV5-4 and TRBJ2-7, with 12 nucleotides matching TRBD2. The J segment lost 6 bases and the V segment lost 4 bases, leaving 8 bases of the junction unmatched. CDR3 size: 15 residues. Per germline, CDR1 SGHNT and CDR2 YYREEE (reference sequence). CDR3 protein: CASSLTSGSFSEQYF. For the CDR3, the DNA is TGTGCCAGCAGCCTGACTAGCGGGAGTTTCAGCGAGCAGTACTTC.

This clone was recorded once. This chain joins TRBV2 and TRBJ2-5; D unresolved. Germline CDR1 SNHLY, CDR2 FYNNEI. CDR3 length equals 12 residues. Between the trimmed V and J ends, which lost 11 bases and 4 bases, there was a span of 14 bases. The chain's CDR3 is CACRRAGETQYF. CDR3 sequence (DNA): TGTGCCTGCCGTCGGGCAGGAGAGACCCAGTACTTC. Complete variable domain (other parts from reference TRBV2 and TRBJ2-5): EPEVTQTPSHQVTQMGQEVILRCVPISNHLYFYWYRQILGQKVEFLVSFYNNEISEKSEIFDDQFSVERPDGSNFTLKIRSTKLEDSAMYFCACRRAGETQYFGPGTRLLVL.

J is TRBJ2-7 and V is TRBV6-1; D unclear. Germline values: CDR1 MNHNS, CDR2 SASEGT. CDR3 length: 12 residues. Trimming took off 5 bases at V and 4 bases at J, with 9 bases between the two ends. The CDR3 sequence is CASSLGGYEQYF. The CDR3 DNA is TGTGCCAGCAGTCTCGGTGGTTACGAGCAGTACTTC.